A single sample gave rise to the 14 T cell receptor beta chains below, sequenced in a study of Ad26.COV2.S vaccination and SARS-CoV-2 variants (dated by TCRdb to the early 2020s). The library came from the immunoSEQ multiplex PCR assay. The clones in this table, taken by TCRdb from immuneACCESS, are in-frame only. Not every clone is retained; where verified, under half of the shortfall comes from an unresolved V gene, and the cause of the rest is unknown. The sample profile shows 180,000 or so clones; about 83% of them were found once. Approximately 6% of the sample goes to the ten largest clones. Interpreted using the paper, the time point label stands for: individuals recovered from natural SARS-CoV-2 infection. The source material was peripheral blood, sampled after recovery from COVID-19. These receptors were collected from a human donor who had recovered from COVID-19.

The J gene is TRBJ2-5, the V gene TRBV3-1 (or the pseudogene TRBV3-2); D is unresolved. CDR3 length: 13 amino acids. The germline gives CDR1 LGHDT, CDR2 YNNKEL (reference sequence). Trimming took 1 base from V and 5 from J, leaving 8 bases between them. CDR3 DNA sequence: TGTGCCAGCAGCCAAGGTCTGGGGGAGACCCAGTACTTC. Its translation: CASSQGLGETQYF.

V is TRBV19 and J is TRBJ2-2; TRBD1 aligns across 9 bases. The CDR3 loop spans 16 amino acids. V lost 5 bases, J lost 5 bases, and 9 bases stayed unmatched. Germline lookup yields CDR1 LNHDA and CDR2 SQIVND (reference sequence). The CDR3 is CASSSTGGVWTGELFF. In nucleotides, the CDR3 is TGTGCCAGTAGTTCAACAGGGGGCGTATGGACCGGGGAGCTGTTTTTT.

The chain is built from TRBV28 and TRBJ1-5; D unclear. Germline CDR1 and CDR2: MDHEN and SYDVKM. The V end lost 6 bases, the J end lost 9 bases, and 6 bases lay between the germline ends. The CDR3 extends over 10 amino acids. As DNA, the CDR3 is TGTGCCAGCAGCCCGGGGCCCCAGCATTTT. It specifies CASSPGPQHF. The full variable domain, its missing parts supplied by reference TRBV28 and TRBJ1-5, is DVKVTQSSRYLVKRTGEKVFLECVQDMDHENMFWYRQDPGLGLRLIYFSYDVKMKEKGDIPEGYSVSREKKERFSLILESASTNQTSMYLCASSPGPQHFGDGTRLSIL.

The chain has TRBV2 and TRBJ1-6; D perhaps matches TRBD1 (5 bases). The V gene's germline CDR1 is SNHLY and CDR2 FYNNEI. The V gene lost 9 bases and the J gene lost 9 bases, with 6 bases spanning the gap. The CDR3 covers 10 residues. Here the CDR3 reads CASRGSPLHF. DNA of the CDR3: TGTGCCAGTAGGGGTTCACCCCTCCACTTT.

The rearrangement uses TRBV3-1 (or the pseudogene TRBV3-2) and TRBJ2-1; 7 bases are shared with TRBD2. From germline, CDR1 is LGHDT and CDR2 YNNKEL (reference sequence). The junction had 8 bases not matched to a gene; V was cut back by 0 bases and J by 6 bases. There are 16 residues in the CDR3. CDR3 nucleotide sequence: TGTGCCAGCAGCCAAGACAAGGCTAGCGGTGGCAATGAGCAGTTCTTC. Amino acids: CASSQDKASGGNEQFF.

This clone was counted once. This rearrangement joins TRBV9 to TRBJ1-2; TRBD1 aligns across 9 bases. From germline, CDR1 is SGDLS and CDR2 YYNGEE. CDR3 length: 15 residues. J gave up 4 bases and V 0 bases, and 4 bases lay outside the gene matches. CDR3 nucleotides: TGTGCCAGCAGCGTAGGTCGGGACAGGGCCTATGGCTACACCTTC. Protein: CASSVGRDRAYGYTF.

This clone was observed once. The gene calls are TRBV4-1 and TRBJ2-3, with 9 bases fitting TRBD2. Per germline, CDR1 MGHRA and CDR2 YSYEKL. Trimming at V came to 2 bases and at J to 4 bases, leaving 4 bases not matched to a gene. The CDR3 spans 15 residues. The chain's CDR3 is CASSQPAGGPDTQYF. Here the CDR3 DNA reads TGCGCCAGCAGCCAACCAGCGGGAGGCCCAGATACGCAGTATTTT.

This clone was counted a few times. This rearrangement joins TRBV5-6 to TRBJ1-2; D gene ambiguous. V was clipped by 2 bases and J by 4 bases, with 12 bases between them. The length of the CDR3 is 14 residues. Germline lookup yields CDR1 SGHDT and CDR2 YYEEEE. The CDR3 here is CASSLNTQTYGYTF. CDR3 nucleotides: TGTGCCAGCAGCTTAAACACTCAGACCTATGGCTACACCTTC.

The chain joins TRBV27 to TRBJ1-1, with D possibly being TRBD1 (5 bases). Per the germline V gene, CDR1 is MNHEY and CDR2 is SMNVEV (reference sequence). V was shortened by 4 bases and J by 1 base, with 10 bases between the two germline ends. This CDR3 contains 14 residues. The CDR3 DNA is TGTGCCAGCAGTTCCTCCACAGGGAACACTGAAGCTTTCTTT. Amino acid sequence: CASSSSTGNTEAFF.

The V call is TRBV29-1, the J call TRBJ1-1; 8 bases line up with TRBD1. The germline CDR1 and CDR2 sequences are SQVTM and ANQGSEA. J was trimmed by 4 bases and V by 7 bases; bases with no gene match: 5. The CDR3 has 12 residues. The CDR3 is CSGGQGGTEAFF. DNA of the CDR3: TGCAGCGGCGGACAGGGAGGCACTGAAGCTTTCTTT.

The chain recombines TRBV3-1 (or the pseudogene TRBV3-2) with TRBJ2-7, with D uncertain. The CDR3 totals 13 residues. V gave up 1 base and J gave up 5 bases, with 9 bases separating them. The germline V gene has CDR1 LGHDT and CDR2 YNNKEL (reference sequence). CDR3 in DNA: TGTGCCAGCAGCCAAGGGTCCAAACACGAGCAGTACTTC. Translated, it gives CASSQGSKHEQYF.

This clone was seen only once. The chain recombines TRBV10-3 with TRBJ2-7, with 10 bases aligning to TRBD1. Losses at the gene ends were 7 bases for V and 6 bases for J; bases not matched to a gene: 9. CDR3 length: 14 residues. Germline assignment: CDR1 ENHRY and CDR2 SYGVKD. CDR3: CAITRGDRGGEQYF. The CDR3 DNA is TGTGCCATCACCCGCGGGGACAGGGGAGGCGAGCAGTACTTC.

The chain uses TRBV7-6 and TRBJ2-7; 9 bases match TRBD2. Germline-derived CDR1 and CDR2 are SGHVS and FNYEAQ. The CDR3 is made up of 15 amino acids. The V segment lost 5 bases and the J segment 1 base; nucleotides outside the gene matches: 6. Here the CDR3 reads CASSEASGISYEQYF. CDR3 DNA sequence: TGTGCCAGCAGCGAGGCTAGCGGGATATCCTACGAGCAGTACTTC.

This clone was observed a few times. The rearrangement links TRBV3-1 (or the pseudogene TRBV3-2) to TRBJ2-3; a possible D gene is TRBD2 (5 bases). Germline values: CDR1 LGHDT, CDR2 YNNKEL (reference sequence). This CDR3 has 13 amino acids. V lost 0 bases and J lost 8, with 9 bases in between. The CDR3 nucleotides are TGTGCCAGCAGCCAAGAGCCTGGAGGTACGCAGTATTTT. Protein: CASSQEPGGTQYF.